This T cell receptor (beta chain) was obtained from a study of cytomegalovirus exposure and HLA in healthy donors. The PCR contained 60 Vbeta and 13 Jbeta primers. Some clones are missing from TCRdb's copy, which holds only in-frame ones; the method was immunoSEQ multiplex PCR. The data show around 100,000 clones, roughly 80% seen once. This CDR3 is 16 amino acids long. In germline, CDR1 is SGHNT, CDR2 YYREEE (reference sequence). V was trimmed by 2 bases and J by 2 bases, leaving 17 bases between them. In this sample, this clone turned up a few times. The sequenced material came from PBMCs. The receptor was isolated from a man in his thirties or forties in good health and CMV-seropositive. V usage is TRBV5-4 and J usage is TRBJ2-7, with a weak D call TRBD1 (6 bases). The CDR3 reads CASSLEYGTNPYEQYF. CDR3 DNA sequence: TGTGCCAGCAGCTTAGAGTACGGGACAAACCCCTACGAGCAGTACTTC.